A single sample is the source of the 14 T cell receptor beta chains below, sequenced in a study of blood T cell repertoires in COVID-19. The repertoire was sequenced with immunoSEQ multiplex PCR; TCRdb's copy has only in-frame clones and lacks some. This table holds around 300,000 clones, around 90% found once. The specimen sequenced was peripheral blood. All receptors derive from a woman between 25 and 40 years old with COVID-19, enrolled during active disease.

The CDR3 protein is CASSHRGGDSPLHF. CDR3 DNA: TGCGCCAGCAGTCACCGAGGGGGTGATTCACCCCTCCACTTT. The genes are TRBV23-1 and TRBJ1-6; D perhaps matches TRBD1 (6 bases). TRBV23-1 has ORF status, its function being uncertain. The V end lost 3 bases, the J end lost 8 bases, and 11 bases lay between the germline ends. The CDR3 runs 14 residues.

The chain joins TRBV5-3 to TRBJ2-3, with D perhaps TRBD2 (6 bases). TRBV5-3 has ORF status, its function being uncertain. Trimming left V 4 bases short and J 3 bases short, with 15 bases between. The CDR3 is 15 amino acids. The CDR3 bases are TGTGCCAGAAGCAGAGGAGGGAGGACTACAGATACGCAGTATTTT. Its translation is CARSRGGRTTDTQYF.

The count of this clone is one. The chain employs TRBV10-2 and TRBJ2-7; 8 nucleotides line up with TRBD1. The CDR3 has 13 amino acids. The V segment lost 8 bases and the J segment 3 bases; nucleotides outside the gene matches: 6. Looked up from germline, CDR1 is WSHSY and CDR2 is SAAADI. CDR3 in amino acids: CASLRDRFYEQYF. The CDR3 nucleotides read TGCGCCAGCCTCCGGGACAGGTTCTACGAGCAGTACTTC.

The V and J genes are TRBV19 and TRBJ1-5; 8 nucleotides line up with TRBD1. This CDR3 contains 16 residues. The V segment lost 4 bases and the J segment 8 bases; nucleotides outside the gene matches: 13. CDR1 is LNHDA, CDR2 SQIVND, per germline (reference sequence). In nucleotides, the CDR3 is TGTGCCAGTAGTACCACCATCCAGGGGGCGGTTAAGCCCCAGCATTTT. Its translation: CASSTTIQGAVKPQHF.

The rearrangement joins TRBV28 to TRBJ2-1; 8 bases are a match to TRBD2. The CDR3 extends over 13 amino acids. Per the germline V gene, CDR1 is MDHEN and CDR2 is SYDVKM. Trimming at V came to 7 bases and at J to 6 bases, leaving 5 bases not matched to a gene. The CDR3 loop is CASITSGRNEQFF. The CDR3 DNA follows: TGTGCCAGCATTACTAGCGGCCGCAATGAGCAGTTCTTC.

The chain employs TRBV2 and TRBJ2-3; TRBD2 matches at 10 bases. Losses at the gene ends were 8 bases for V and 2 bases for J; bases not matched to a gene: 13. Germline V gene sequence: CDR1 SNHLY, CDR2 FYNNEI. The CDR3 runs to 17 residues. The CDR3 loop reads CASRTGPSGSITDTQYF. CDR3 DNA: TGTGCCAGCCGGACAGGGCCTAGCGGGAGCATCACAGATACGCAGTATTTT.

The table lists this clone with a count of one. The V gene is TRBV6-1, the J gene TRBJ2-7, with 7 nucleotides matching TRBD2. CDR1 is MNHNS and CDR2 is SASEGT in the germline V gene. The CDR3 has 17 amino acids. Losses at the gene ends were 1 base for V and 5 bases for J; bases not matched to a gene: 14. The CDR3 DNA reads as TGTGCCAGCAGTGAAGGATACATGATGCTGGGGGGGGACGAGCAGTACTTC. It translates to CASSEGYMMLGGDEQYF.

This chain links TRBV5-1 with TRBJ1-2, with D perhaps TRBD1 (6 bases). Per the germline V gene, CDR1 is SGHRS and CDR2 is YFSETQ. This CDR3 has 13 amino acids. The V gene lost 1 base and the J gene lost 7 bases, with 11 bases spanning the gap. The chain's CDR3 is CASSLNQGSGYTF. CDR3 coding DNA: TGCGCCAGCAGCTTGAATCAGGGGTCTGGCTACACCTTC. The full variable domain, rest sourced from reference TRBV5-1 and TRBJ1-2, is KAGVTQTPRYLIKTRGQQVTLSCSPISGHRSVSWYQQTPGQGLQFLFEYFSETQRNKGNFPGRFSGRQFSNSRSEMNVSTLELGDSALYLCASSLNQGSGYTFGSGTRLTVV.

The count of this clone is one. The chain recombines TRBV3-1 (or the pseudogene TRBV3-2) with TRBJ2-7; 8 bases line up with TRBD2. V lost 6 bases, J lost 0 bases, and 7 bases stayed unmatched. CDR3 length: 15 residues. Germline-derived CDR1 and CDR2 are LGHDT and YNNKEL (reference sequence). In nucleotides, the CDR3 is TGTGCCAGCAGTCATTCCGGGACTAGCTCCTACGAGCAGTACTTC. This translates into CASSHSGTSSYEQYF.

This clone was picked up one time. The chain has TRBV30 and TRBJ1-4; a weak D match, TRBD1 (5 bases). The CDR3 has 17 residues. Trimming removed 0 bases from V and 4 bases from J, with 18 bases in between. Germline loops: CDR1 GTSNPN, CDR2 SVGIG (reference sequence). The CDR3 sequence: CAWSVRFAGLYNEKLFF. CDR3 nucleotides: TGTGCCTGGAGTGTACGTTTTGCGGGACTGTATAATGAAAAACTGTTTTTT.

This clone was found once. The chain employs TRBV25-1 and TRBJ1-1; the D is unclear. The length of the CDR3 is 13 residues. The germline V gene has CDR1 MGHDK and CDR2 SYGVNS. Trimming left V 8 bases short and J 3 bases short, with 13 bases between. The CDR3 region is CASRERGYTEAFF. Here the CDR3 DNA reads TGTGCCAGCCGGGAGCGGGGTTACACTGAAGCTTTCTTT.

The chain combines TRBV10-3 with TRBJ1-1, with TRBD1 as a possible D gene (6 bases). The V gene's germline CDR1 is ENHRY and CDR2 SYGVKD. Trimming left V 10 bases short and J 1 base short, with 16 bases between. The CDR3 has 14 residues. In DNA form, the CDR3 reads TGTGCCAGCCATGTTGGGGGCTCGAACACTGAAGCTTTCTTT. Its protein product is CASHVGGSNTEAFF.

The rearrangement links TRBV5-1 to TRBJ1-5; possible D gene TRBD1, 6 bases. The CDR3 is 16 amino acids. CDR1 SGHRS and CDR2 YFSETQ come from the germline V gene. Trimming stripped 5 bases from V and 0 bases from J, with 15 bases between. CDR3 loop: CASSLGGGASNQPQHF. The CDR3 bases are TGCGCCAGCAGTCTGGGAGGGGGGGCTAGCAATCAGCCCCAGCATTTT.

V and J are TRBV6-5 and TRBJ1-2; 7 bases agree with TRBD1. CDR3 size: 15 residues. The ends lost 2 bases at V and 7 bases at J; junction bases unmatched: 10. Germline V gene data show CDR1 as MNHEY and CDR2 as SVGAGI. The CDR3 is CASSYGRQGHGGYTF. CDR3 sequence (DNA): TGTGCCAGCAGTTACGGGAGACAGGGCCATGGTGGCTACACCTTC.